Presented here are 21 T cell receptor beta chains from one specimen sequenced in a study of T cells after yellow fever vaccination. TCRdb fed the 5' RACE reads into MiXCR, producing one record per CDR3 protein. The sample contains 140,000 to 150,000 distinct CDR3 sequences, approximately 6.6% of which appear only once. Sequences were derived from CD4+ T cells sorted from PBMCs, sampled 10 days after the yellow fever booster vaccination. These receptor sequences come from a man aged 25-40 years who received the YFV17D yellow fever vaccine.

A few counts support this clonotype. The chain carries TRBV3-1 and TRBJ2-3; 7 bases line up with TRBD2. V gave up 8 bases and J gave up 0 bases; unmatched junction bases: 20. This CDR3 region has 19 residues. Germline V lookup: CDR1 LGHDT, CDR2 YNNKEL (reference sequence). The CDR3 nucleotides are TGTGCCAGCTGTCCCTGGGGGAGCGGGGTGGATTCTAGCACAGATACGCAGTATTTT. Translating it yields CASCPWGSGVDSSTDTQYF.

This clonotype was counted at least ten times. V usage is TRBV3-1 and J usage is TRBJ2-7, with D perhaps TRBD2 (5 bases). V lost 0 bases and J 2 bases, leaving 11 bases between the germline ends. Germline V gene lookup returns CDR1 LGHDT and CDR2 YNNKEL (reference sequence). This CDR3 is built from 15 residues. The chain's CDR3 is CASSQDPAAAYEQYF. CDR3 coding DNA: TGTGCCAGCAGCCAAGATCCAGCGGCGGCCTACGAGCAGTACTTC.

This clonotype was detected once. Possible read error: a much larger clone is one base away. The V gene is TRBV9, the J gene TRBJ2-3; no clear D gene. CDR3 size: 13 residues. V gave up 0 bases and J gave up 1 base, with 3 bases separating them. In germline, CDR1 is SGDLS, CDR2 YYNGEE. The CDR3 nucleotides are TGTGCCAGCAGCGTAGCCCGCACAGATACGCAGTATTTT. Translated, it gives CASSVARTDTQYF.

In its sample, this clonotype was seen a few times. The chain joins TRBV7-9 to TRBJ2-3, with D perhaps matching TRBD2 (6 bases). The ends were cut back, 2 bases at V and 3 bases at J, with 18 bases in the middle. This CDR3 comprises 17 residues. The germline gives CDR1 SEHNR, CDR2 FQNEAQ (reference sequence). The chain's CDR3 is CASSLTGGTAGTDTQYF. The CDR3, as DNA: TGTGCCAGCAGCTTAACAGGAGGGACGGCGGGGACAGATACGCAGTATTTT.

This clonotype occurred many times. This chain links TRBV20-1 with TRBJ2-1, with 9 positions matching TRBD2. V gave up 7 bases and J gave up 10 bases; unmatched junction bases: 14. Germline CDR1 reads DFQATT; CDR2 reads SNEGSKA (reference sequence). The CDR3 has 14 amino acids. CDR3 nucleotide sequence: TGCAGTGTTCGCAGGGCTAGCGGGGTCGGGGAGCAGTTCTTC. This translates into CSVRRASGVGEQFF.

This clonotype was picked up one time. A clone one base away is much larger, so this may be a read error. A read error is likely, as this CDR3 ends without the conserved phenylalanine or tryptophan. The J gene is TRBJ2-3, the V gene TRBV20-1; no clear D gene. V was cut by 2 bases and J by 7 bases, with 10 bases left in between. Per germline, CDR1 DFQATT and CDR2 SNEGSKA (reference sequence). There are 12 residues in the CDR3. The CDR3 spells CSARWIQYTQYL. In DNA, the CDR3 is TGCAGTGCTAGATGGATACAGTATACGCAGTATCTT.

Worth noting for this clonotype: A much larger clone differs by one base, so this may be a read error. The J gene is TRBJ2-2, the V gene TRBV2; tentative D call: TRBD1 (5 bases). This CDR3 spans 13 amino acids. The V end lost 8 bases, the J end lost 4 bases, and 11 bases lay between the germline ends. CDR1 SNHLY and CDR2 FYNNEI come from the germline V gene. The CDR3 loop is CASGALSTGELFF. As DNA, the CDR3 is TGTGCCAGCGGGGCCTTGAGCACCGGGGAGCTGTTTTTT.

There are many counts of this clonotype. The V call is TRBV6-5, the J call TRBJ2-3, with 14 positions matching TRBD2. CDR3 length equals 17 residues. The V gene's germline CDR1 is MNHEY and CDR2 SVGAGI. J gave up 6 bases and V 1 base, and 6 bases lay outside the gene matches. Written as DNA, the CDR3 is TGTGCCAGCAGTTACTTCCGGACTAGCGGGAGGTCGGATACGCAGTATTTT. Translating gives CASSYFRTSGRSDTQYF.

Comments on this clonotype: A much larger clonotype is one base distant, so this may be a read error. The chain combines TRBV15 with TRBJ2-7, with D possibly TRBD2 on 5 matching bases. Germline V gene sequence: CDR1 LNHNV, CDR2 YYDKDF (reference sequence). The CDR3 extends over 16 amino acids. V lost 0 bases and J lost 3, with 15 bases in between. CDR3 residues: CATSRDLVEGYYEQYF. DNA of the CDR3: TGTGCCACCAGCAGAGATTTGGTAGAGGGTTACTACGAGCAGTACTTC.

This clonotype showed up many times. This chain joins TRBV4-3 and TRBJ1-3, with no clear D. The CDR3 loop spans 15 amino acids. Trimming left V 4 bases short and J 2 bases short, with 12 bases between. CDR1 LGHNA and CDR2 YSLEER come from the germline V gene. CDR3 DNA sequence: TGCGCCAGCAGCCCACCTCCGGGAACTGGAAACACCATATATTTT. Amino acid sequence: CASSPPPGTGNTIYF.

Many counts were recorded for this clonotype. V gene TRBV20-1 combines with J gene TRBJ1-3; the D is unclear. Germline V gene lookup returns CDR1 DFQATT and CDR2 SNEGSKA (reference sequence). V lost 5 bases to trimming and J lost 0 bases, with 14 bases between them. The CDR3 runs 15 residues. As DNA, the CDR3 is TGCAGTGCTCAAGATAGGATTTCCTCTGGAAACACCATATATTTT. It is translated as CSAQDRISSGNTIYF.

This clonotype was detected ten times or more. The chain recombines TRBV6-1 with TRBJ2-3; TRBD1 matches 7 bases. The CDR3 sequence is 16 residues long. The V and J ends lost 6 bases and 1 base, in that order; junction bases with no gene match: 10. Germline CDR1 reads MNHNS; CDR2 reads SASEGT. CDR3 in DNA: TGTGCCAGCAGGGGCACCCGGGACAGAGGCACAGATACGCAGTATTTT. Amino acid sequence: CASRGTRDRGTDTQYF.

In this sample, this clonotype turned up many times. V is TRBV3-1 and J is TRBJ2-7; possibly TRBD1 for D (6 bases). The germline CDR1 and CDR2 sequences are LGHDT and YNNKEL (reference sequence). Trimming cost V 4 bases and J 3 bases, with 13 bases left between them. The CDR3 spans 14 residues. The CDR3 DNA reads as TGTGCCAGCAGCCCCAAGCGACAGGACTACGAGCAGTACTTC. Its translation is CASSPKRQDYEQYF.

The chain combines TRBV10-3 with TRBJ1-1, with D perhaps TRBD1 (6 bases). Germline loops: CDR1 ENHRY, CDR2 SYGVKD. The CDR3 has 13 amino acids. V was clipped by 4 bases and J by 0 bases, with 6 bases between them. CDR3 sequence (DNA): TGTGCCATCAGTGGACAGGTGAACACTGAAGCTTTCTTT. Protein: CAISGQVNTEAFF.

The chain links TRBV5-4 to TRBJ2-2; TRBD1 is a possible D gene (6 bases). V was shortened by 4 bases and J by 7 bases, with 20 bases between the two germline ends. This CDR3 has 16 residues. Germline assignment: CDR1 SGHNT and CDR2 YYREEE (reference sequence). CDR3 DNA sequence: TGTGCCAGCAGCAGGCAGGTGGGGGCACCTGGCGGGGAGCTGTTTTTT. It specifies CASSRQVGAPGGELFF.

This clonotype was seen many times. The chain uses TRBV28 and TRBJ2-1; 7 bases line up with TRBD2. CDR1 MDHEN and CDR2 SYDVKM come from the germline V gene. The CDR3 has 16 amino acids. J was trimmed by 6 bases and V by 1 base; bases with no gene match: 9. In nucleotides, the CDR3 is TGTGCCAGCAGTTTATTCCGTTGGGAGGGCCCCAATGAGCAGTTCTTC. Translated: CASSLFRWEGPNEQFF.

This clonotype was counted at least ten times. This chain links TRBV20-1 with TRBJ1-5; D is unclear. CDR1 and CDR2 from the germline V gene are DFQATT and SNEGSKA (reference sequence). The CDR3 loop spans 13 amino acids. With 3 bases removed from V and 0 bases from J, the gap between germline ends came to 6 bases. The CDR3 nucleotides read TGCAGTGCTAGCACAGTTAGCAATCAGCCCCAGCATTTT. Its protein product is CSASTVSNQPQHF.

This clonotype was seen many times. The chain joins TRBV5-1 to TRBJ2-7, with a weak D call TRBD1 (5 bases). V was trimmed by 0 bases and J by 4 bases, leaving 11 bases between them. The length of the CDR3 is 14 residues. Germline V gene sequence: CDR1 SGHRS, CDR2 YFSETQ. The CDR3 DNA follows: TGCGCCAGCAGCTTGGTTGCCAGGGATTACGAGCAGTACTTC. Its translation: CASSLVARDYEQYF.

This clonotype was detected many times. The CDR3 DNA sequence: TGTGCCAGCAGCCGCGGGACAGACGAGACCCAGTACTTC. Residues: CASSRGTDETQYF. The chain recombines TRBV7-9 with TRBJ2-5; D is perhaps TRBD1 (7 bases). The CDR3 is 13 amino acids. Germline V gene sequence: CDR1 SEHNR, CDR2 FQNEAQ (reference sequence). The V gene lost 5 bases and the J gene lost 5 bases, with 12 bases spanning the gap. The full variable domain, with the rest looked up from reference TRBV7-9 and TRBJ2-5, is DTGVSQNPRHKITKRGQNVTFRCDPISEHNRLYWYRQTLGQGPEFLTYFQNEAQLEKSRLLSDRFSAERPKGSFSTLEIQRTEQGDSAMYLCASSRGTDETQYFGPGTRLLVL.

This clonotype was seen ten or more times. The V and J genes are TRBV12-3 or TRBV12-4 and TRBJ2-2; no clear D gene. V gave up 8 bases and J gave up 7 bases, with 11 bases separating them. The CDR3 runs to 12 residues. The CDR3 protein is CASWADRGELFF. Here the CDR3 DNA reads TGTGCCAGCTGGGCCGACCGCGGGGAGCTGTTTTTT.

The chain has TRBV30 and TRBJ1-3; D is undetermined. This CDR3 comprises 13 residues. V was cut by 3 bases and J by 4 bases, with 10 bases left in between. Germline lookup yields CDR1 GTSNPN and CDR2 SVGIG (reference sequence). In DNA form, the CDR3 reads TGTGCCTGGAGCTCCCTGATCGGAAACACCATATATTTT. This codes for CAWSSLIGNTIYF. Complete variable domain (other parts from reference TRBV30 and TRBJ1-3): SQTIHQWPATLVQPVGSPLSLECTVEGTSNPNLYWYRQAAGRGLQLLFYSVGIGQISSEVPQNLSASRPQDRQFILSSKKLLLSDSGFYLCAWSSLIGNTIYFGEGSWLTVV.